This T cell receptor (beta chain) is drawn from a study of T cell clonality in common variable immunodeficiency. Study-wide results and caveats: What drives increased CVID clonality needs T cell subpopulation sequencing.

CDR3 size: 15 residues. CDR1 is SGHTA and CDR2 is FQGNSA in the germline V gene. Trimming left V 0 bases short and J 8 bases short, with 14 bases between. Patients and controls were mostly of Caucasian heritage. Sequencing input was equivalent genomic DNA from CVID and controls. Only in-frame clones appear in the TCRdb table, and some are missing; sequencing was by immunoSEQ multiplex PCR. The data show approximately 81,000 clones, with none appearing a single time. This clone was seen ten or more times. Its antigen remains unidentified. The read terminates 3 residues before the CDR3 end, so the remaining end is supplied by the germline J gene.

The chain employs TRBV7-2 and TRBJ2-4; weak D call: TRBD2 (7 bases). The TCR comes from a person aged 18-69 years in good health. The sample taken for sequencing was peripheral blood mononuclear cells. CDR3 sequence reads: CASSLARGAIDIQYF. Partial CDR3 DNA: TGTGCCAGCAGCTTAGCTCGGGGGGCTATAGACATT.